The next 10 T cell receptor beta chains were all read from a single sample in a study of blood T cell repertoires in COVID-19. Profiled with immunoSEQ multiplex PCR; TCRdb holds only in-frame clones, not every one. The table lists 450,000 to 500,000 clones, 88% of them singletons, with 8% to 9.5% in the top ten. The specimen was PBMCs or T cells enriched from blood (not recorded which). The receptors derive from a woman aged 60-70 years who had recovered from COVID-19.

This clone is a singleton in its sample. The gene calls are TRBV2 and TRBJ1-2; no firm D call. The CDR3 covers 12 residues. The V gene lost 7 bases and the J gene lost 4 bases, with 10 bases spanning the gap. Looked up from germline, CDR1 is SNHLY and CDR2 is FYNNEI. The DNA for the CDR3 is TGTGCCAGCACCCCAGGCCCCTATGGCTACACCTTC. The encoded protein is CASTPGPYGYTF.

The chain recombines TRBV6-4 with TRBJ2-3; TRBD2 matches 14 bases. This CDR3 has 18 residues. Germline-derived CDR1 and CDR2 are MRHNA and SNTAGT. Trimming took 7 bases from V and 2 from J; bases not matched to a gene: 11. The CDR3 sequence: CASMSIRTSGGPTDTQYF. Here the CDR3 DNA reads TGTGCCAGCATGAGCATTAGGACTAGCGGGGGGCCCACAGATACGCAGTATTTT.

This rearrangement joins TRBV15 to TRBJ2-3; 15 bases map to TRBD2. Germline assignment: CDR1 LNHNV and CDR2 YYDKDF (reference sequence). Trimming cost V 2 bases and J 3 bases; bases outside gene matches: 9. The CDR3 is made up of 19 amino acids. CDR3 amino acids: CATSRRPGLAGGRTDTQYF. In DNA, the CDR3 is TGTGCCACCAGCAGACGTCCGGGACTAGCGGGGGGTAGGACAGATACGCAGTATTTT.

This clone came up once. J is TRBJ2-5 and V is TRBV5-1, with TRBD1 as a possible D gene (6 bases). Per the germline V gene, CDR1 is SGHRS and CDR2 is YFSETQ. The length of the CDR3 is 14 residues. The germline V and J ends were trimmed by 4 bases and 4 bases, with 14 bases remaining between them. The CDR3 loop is CASSPEGTRETQYF. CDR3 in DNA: TGCGCCAGCAGCCCCGAGGGGACACGAGAGACCCAGTACTTC.

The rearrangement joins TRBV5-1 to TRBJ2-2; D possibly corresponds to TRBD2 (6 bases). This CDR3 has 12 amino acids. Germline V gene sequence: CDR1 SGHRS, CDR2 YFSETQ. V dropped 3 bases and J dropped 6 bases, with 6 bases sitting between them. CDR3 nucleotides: TGCGCCAGCAGCTGGAGGGCCGGGGAGCTGTTTTTT. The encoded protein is CASSWRAGELFF.

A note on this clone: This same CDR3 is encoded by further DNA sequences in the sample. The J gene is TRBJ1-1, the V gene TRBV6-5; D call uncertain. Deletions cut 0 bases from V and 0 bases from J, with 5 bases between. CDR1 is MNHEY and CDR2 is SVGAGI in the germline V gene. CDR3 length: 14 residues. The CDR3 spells CASSYSRLNTEAFF. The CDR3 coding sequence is TGTGCCAGCAGTTACTCCAGATTGAACACTGAAGCTTTCTTT.

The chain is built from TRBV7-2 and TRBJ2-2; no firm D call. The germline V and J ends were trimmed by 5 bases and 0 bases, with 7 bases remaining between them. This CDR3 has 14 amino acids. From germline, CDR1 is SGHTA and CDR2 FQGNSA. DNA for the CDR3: TGTGCCAGCAGCCCTAATACGAACACCGGGGAGCTGTTTTTT. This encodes CASSPNTNTGELFF.

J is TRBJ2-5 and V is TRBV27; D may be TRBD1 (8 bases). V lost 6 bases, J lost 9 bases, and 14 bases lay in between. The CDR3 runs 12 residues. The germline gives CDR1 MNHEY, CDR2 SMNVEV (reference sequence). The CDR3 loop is CASSTGGGAQYF. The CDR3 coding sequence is TGTGCCAGCAGCACAGGGGGAGGGGCCCAGTACTTC.

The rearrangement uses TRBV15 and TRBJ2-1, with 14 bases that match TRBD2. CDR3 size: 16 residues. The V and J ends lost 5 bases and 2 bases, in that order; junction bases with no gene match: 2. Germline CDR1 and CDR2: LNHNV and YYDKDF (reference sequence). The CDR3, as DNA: TGTGCCACCAGCCGGGGACTAGCGGGGGCCTACAATGAGCAGTTCTTC. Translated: CATSRGLAGAYNEQFF.

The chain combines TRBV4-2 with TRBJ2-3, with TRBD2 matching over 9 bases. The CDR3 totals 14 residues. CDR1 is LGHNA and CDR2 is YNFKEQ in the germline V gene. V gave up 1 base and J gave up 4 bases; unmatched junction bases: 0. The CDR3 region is CASSQGGGADTQYF. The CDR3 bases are TGTGCCAGCAGCCAAGGCGGGGGGGCAGATACGCAGTATTTT.